These 10 T cell receptor beta chains were sequenced from one sample in a study of cytomegalovirus exposure and HLA in healthy donors. Amplification used 60 Vbeta primers and 13 Jbeta primers. TCRdb's copy holds only in-frame clones and misses some; the assay was immunoSEQ multiplex PCR. The sample records 100,000 to 150,000 clones, nearly 80% being singletons. Material for sequencing was PBMCs. The receptors were sampled from a woman aged 40 to 50 in good health and CMV-seronegative.

CDR3 sequence (DNA): TGTGCCAGCAGCTTGGTTTGGCAGAGGGAGACCCAGTACTTC. Encoded protein: CASSLVWQRETQYF. V and J are TRBV5-6 and TRBJ2-5; D is unresolved. The germline gives CDR1 SGHDT, CDR2 YYEEEE. CDR3 length: 14 amino acids. V was pared by 0 bases and J by 5 bases, with 11 bases between.

The V and J genes are TRBV28 and TRBJ2-7, with 11 bases that match TRBD1. This CDR3 has 19 amino acids. Germline V gene lookup returns CDR1 MDHEN and CDR2 SYDVKM. V shed 4 bases and J 1 base; nucleotides not matched to a gene: 15. In DNA form, the CDR3 reads TGTGCCAGCAGTTCAAGACGGACAGGGGGCGACCGGCATTCCTACGAGCAGTACTTC. It specifies CASSSRRTGGDRHSYEQYF.

The chain uses TRBV7-2 and TRBJ2-7; 12 positions agree with TRBD2. The V gene end was trimmed by 5 bases and the J gene end by 5 bases; junction bases not matched to a gene: 1. The CDR3 loop spans 13 amino acids. Germline V CDR1 and CDR2: SGHTA, FQGNSA. The CDR3 spells CASSRTSGNEQYF. The CDR3 DNA sequence: TGTGCCAGCAGCCGGACTAGCGGGAACGAGCAGTACTTC.

The rearrangement joins TRBV27 to TRBJ2-1, with a weak D call TRBD2 (6 bases). Trimming left V 8 bases short and J 0 bases short, with 14 bases between. The CDR3 consists of 15 residues. Germline-derived CDR1 and CDR2 are MNHEY and SMNVEV (reference sequence). CDR3: CASRPSGGSYNEQFF. In DNA, the CDR3 is TGTGCCAGCCGACCCTCCGGGGGCTCCTACAATGAGCAGTTCTTC.

This chain uses TRBV19 with TRBJ2-7; 10 nucleotides match TRBD1. The trim removed 6 bases at V and 3 bases at J, leaving 5 bases unmatched. The germline gives CDR1 LNHDA, CDR2 SQIVND (reference sequence). CDR3 length: 14 amino acids. CDR3 in DNA: TGTGCCAGTAGAAGGACAGGGGGACTCTACGAGCAGTACTTC. This sequence encodes CASRRTGGLYEQYF.

The chain links TRBV9 to TRBJ2-2; maybe TRBD2 (5 bases). The V gene's germline CDR1 is SGDLS and CDR2 YYNGEE. CDR3 size: 20 residues. V lost 0 bases and J lost 3, with 24 bases in between. The CDR3: CASSVAYTGRLLEDTGELFF. As DNA, the CDR3 is TGTGCCAGCAGCGTAGCCTATACGGGTCGGCTCCTGGAGGACACCGGGGAGCTGTTTTTT.

The CDR3 DNA reads TGTGCCAGCAGCTTAGGGGCCCTCGGCTATGGCTACACCTTC. This encodes CASSLGALGYGYTF. The chain uses TRBV7-2 and TRBJ1-2; no firm D call. The CDR3 is 14 residues long. Germline V gene sequence: CDR1 SGHTA, CDR2 FQGNSA. The V end was cut by 1 base, the J end by 4 bases, with 10 bases between.

The chain combines TRBV2 with TRBJ2-7; TRBD1 matches 8 bases. V gave up 10 bases and J gave up 1 base; unmatched junction bases: 3. Germline CDR1 and CDR2: SNHLY and FYNNEI. This CDR3 is 12 amino acids long. The CDR3 loop reads CANRDRSYEQYF. CDR3 in DNA: TGTGCCAACCGGGACAGGTCCTACGAGCAGTACTTC.

V is TRBV7-9 and J is TRBJ1-6; 9 bases map to TRBD1. The trim removed 5 bases at V and 8 bases at J, leaving 7 bases unmatched. In germline, CDR1 is SEHNR, CDR2 FQNEAQ (reference sequence). The CDR3 contains 15 residues. The CDR3 DNA is TGTGCCAGCAGCGGACAGGGGACGATGGATTCACCCCTCCACTTT. It is translated as CASSGQGTMDSPLHF.

This chain links TRBV11-2 with TRBJ1-1; 9 bases are shared with TRBD1. This CDR3 is built from 15 residues. Germline values: CDR1 SGHAT, CDR2 FQNNGV. With 2 bases clipped from V and 3 bases from J, the junction kept 4 bases outside the gene matches. CDR3 in DNA: TGTGCCAGCAGCTTACGTGGACAGGGGTACACTGAAGCTTTCTTT. The encoded protein is CASSLRGQGYTEAFF.